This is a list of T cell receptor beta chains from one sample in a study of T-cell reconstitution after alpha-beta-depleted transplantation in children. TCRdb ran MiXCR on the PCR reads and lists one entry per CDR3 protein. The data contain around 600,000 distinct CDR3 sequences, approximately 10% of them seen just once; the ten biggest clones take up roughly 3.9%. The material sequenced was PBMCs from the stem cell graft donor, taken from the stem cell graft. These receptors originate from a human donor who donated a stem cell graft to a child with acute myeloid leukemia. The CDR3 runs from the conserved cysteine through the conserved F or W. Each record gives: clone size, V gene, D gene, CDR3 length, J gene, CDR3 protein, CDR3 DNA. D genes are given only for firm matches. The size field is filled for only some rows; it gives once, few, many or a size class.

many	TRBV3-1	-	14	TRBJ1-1	CASSPPTVNTEAFF	TGTGCCAGCAGCCCCCCGACAGTGAACACTGAAGCTTTCTTT
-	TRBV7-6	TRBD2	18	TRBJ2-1	CASSLRVDGPGTSNEQFF	TGTGCCAGCAGCTTAAGGGTTGATGGACCAGGGACTAGCAATGAGCAGTTCTTC
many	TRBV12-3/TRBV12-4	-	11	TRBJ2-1	CASSLKREQFF	TGTGCCAGCAGCCTAAAGAGGGAGCAGTTCTTC
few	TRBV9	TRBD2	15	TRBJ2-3	CASSVALANTDTQYF	TGTGCCAGCAGCGTAGCACTAGCGAACACAGATACGCAGTATTTT
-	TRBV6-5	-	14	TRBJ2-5	CASSYTGFQETQYF	TGTGCCAGCAGTTACACAGGTTTTCAAGAGACCCAGTACTTC
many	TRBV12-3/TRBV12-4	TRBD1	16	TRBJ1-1	CASRDGTGSKGTEAFF	TGTGCCAGCAGGGATGGGACAGGCTCGAAGGGGACTGAAGCTTTCTTT
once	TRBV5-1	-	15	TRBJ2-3	CASSLERSRTDTQYF	TGCGCCAGCAGCTTGGAGAGGAGCCGCACAGATACGCAGTATTTT
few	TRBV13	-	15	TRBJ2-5	CASSLATIGSVTQYF	TGTGCCAGCAGCTTAGCGACTATCGGGAGCGTAACCCAGTACTTC
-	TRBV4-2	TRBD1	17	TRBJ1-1	CASSQEGPGGRNTEAFF	TGTGCCAGCAGCCAAGAGGGGCCAGGGGGGAGGAACACTGAAGCTTTCTTT
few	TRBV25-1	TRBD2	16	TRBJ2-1	CASSEYGSGSLNEQFF	TGTGCCAGCAGTGAATATGGTAGCGGGAGTTTGAATGAGCAGTTCTTC
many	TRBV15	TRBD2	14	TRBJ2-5	CATSRLAVPETQYF	TGTGCCACCAGCAGACTAGCGGTCCCAGAGACCCAGTACTTC
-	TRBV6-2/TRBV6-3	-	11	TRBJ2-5	CATGVAGTQYF	TGTGCCACGGGGGTGGCGGGGACCCAGTACTTC
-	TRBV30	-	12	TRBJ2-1	CAWATGYSEQFF	TGTGCCTGGGCTACAGGTTATAGTGAGCAGTTCTTC
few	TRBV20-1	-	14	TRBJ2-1	CSVGGGISNNEQFF	TGCAGTGTAGGGGGGGGGATCTCAAACAATGAGCAGTTCTTC
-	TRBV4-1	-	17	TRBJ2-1	CASSQVVGSGGENEQFF	TGCGCCAGCAGCCAAGTTGTAGGTAGCGGAGGGGAGAATGAGCAGTTCTTC
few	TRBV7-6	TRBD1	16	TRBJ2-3	CASSLRTGRYTDTQYF	TGTGCCAGCAGCTTAAGGACAGGGAGATACACAGATACGCAGTATTTT
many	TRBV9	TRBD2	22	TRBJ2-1	CASSGDRVVLWTSGSSYNEQFF	TGTGCCAGCAGCGGGGACAGGGTCGTGTTATGGACTAGCGGGAGCTCCTACAATGAGCAGTTCTTC
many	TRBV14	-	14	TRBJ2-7	CASSLEGPTYEQYF	TGTGCCAGCAGCCTCGAAGGACCCACCTACGAGCAGTACTTC
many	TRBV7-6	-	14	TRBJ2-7	CASSSPTPRDEQYF	TGTGCCAGCAGCTCGCCCACTCCTAGGGACGAGCAGTACTTC
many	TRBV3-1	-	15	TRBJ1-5	CASSQDGRSNQPQHF	TGTGCCAGCAGCCAAGATGGGAGAAGCAATCAGCCCCAGCATTTT
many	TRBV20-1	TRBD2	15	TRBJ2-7	CSADPPGLAGSEQYF	TGCAGTGCTGATCCACCGGGACTAGCGGGAAGCGAGCAGTACTTC
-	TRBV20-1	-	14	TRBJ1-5	CSASVQGYNQPQHF	TGCAGTGCTAGTGTACAGGGATACAATCAGCCCCAGCATTTT
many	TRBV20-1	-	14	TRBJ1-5	CSATTGSSNQPQHF	TGCAGTGCTACGACGGGGAGTAGCAATCAGCCCCAGCATTTT
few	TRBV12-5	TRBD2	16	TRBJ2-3	CASGPPGSGITDTQYF	TGTGCTAGTGGTCCCCCGGGGAGCGGGATTACAGATACGCAGTATTTT
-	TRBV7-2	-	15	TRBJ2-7	CASSSSLGAYYEQYF	TGTGCCAGCAGCTCGAGCTTGGGGGCCTACTACGAGCAGTACTTC
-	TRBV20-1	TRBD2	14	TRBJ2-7	CSAPSGSVGWEQYF	TGCAGTGCGCCGAGCGGGAGCGTCGGTTGGGAGCAGTACTTC
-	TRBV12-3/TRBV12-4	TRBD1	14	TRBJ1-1	CASRPGQGNTEAFF	TGTGCCAGCAGGCCGGGACAGGGGAACACTGAAGCTTTCTTT
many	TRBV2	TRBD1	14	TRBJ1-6	CASSGDRVNSPLHF	TGTGCCAGCAGTGGGGACAGGGTAAACTCACCCCTCCACTTT
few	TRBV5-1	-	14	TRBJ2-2	CASSLTLDTGELFF	TGCGCCAGCAGCTTAACTTTGGACACCGGGGAGCTGTTTTTT
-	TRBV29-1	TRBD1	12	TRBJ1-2	CSVDLQGAGYTF	TGCAGCGTGGACTTGCAGGGGGCGGGCTACACCTTC
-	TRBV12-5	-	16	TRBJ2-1	CASGLVLGRSYNEQFF	TGTGCTAGTGGTTTGGTACTGGGACGCTCCTACAATGAGCAGTTCTTC
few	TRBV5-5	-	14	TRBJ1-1	CASSLGQAITEAFF	TGTGCCAGCAGCTTGGGACAGGCGATCACTGAAGCTTTCTTT
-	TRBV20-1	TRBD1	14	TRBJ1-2	CSARPGQVGYGYTF	TGCAGTGCTAGACCAGGACAGGTTGGCTATGGCTACACCTTC
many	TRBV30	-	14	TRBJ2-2	CAWSVRPRTGELFF	TGTGCCTGGAGTGTACGGCCACGTACCGGGGAGCTGTTTTTT
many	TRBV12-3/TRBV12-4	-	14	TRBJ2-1	CASSFPSGNNEQFF	TGTGCCAGCAGTTTCCCATCCGGCAACAATGAGCAGTTCTTC
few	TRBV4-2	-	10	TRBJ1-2	CASSHYGYTF	TGTGCCAGCAGCCACTATGGCTACACCTTC
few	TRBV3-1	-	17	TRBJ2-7	CASAPWGGQATTRVQYF	TGTGCCAGCGCGCCATGGGGGGGCCAAGCCACCACTCGGGTGCAGTACTTC
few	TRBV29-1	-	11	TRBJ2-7	CSVLTTYEQYF	TGCAGCGTACTCACTACCTACGAGCAGTACTTC
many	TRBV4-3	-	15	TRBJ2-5	CASSQDPQGRETQYF	TGCGCCAGCAGCCAAGATCCTCAGGGGCGAGAGACCCAGTACTTC
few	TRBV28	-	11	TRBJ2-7	CASSVDGEQYF	TGTGCCAGCAGTGTTGATGGGGAGCAGTACTTC
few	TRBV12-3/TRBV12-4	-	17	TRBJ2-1	CASSLDRRVDRGNEQFF	TGTGCCAGCAGTTTAGATCGGAGGGTCGACCGAGGCAATGAGCAGTTCTTC
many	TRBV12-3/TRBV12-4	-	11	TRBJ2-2	CASSGSGELFF	TGTGCCAGCAGCGGATCGGGGGAGCTGTTTTTT
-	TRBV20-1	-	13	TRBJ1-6	CSARLTDDSPLHF	TGCAGTGCTAGGCTGACGGACGATTCACCCCTCCACTTT
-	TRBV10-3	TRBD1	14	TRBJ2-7	CAISRGQGVYEQYF	TGTGCCATCAGCCGGGGACAGGGGGTATACGAGCAGTACTTC
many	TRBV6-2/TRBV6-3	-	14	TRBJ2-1	CASSYGGLYNEQFF	TGTGCCAGCAGTTACGGAGGGCTGTACAATGAGCAGTTCTTC
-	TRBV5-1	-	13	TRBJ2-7	CASTEPGTIEQYF	TGCGCCAGCACCGAACCCGGGACAATCGAGCAGTACTTC